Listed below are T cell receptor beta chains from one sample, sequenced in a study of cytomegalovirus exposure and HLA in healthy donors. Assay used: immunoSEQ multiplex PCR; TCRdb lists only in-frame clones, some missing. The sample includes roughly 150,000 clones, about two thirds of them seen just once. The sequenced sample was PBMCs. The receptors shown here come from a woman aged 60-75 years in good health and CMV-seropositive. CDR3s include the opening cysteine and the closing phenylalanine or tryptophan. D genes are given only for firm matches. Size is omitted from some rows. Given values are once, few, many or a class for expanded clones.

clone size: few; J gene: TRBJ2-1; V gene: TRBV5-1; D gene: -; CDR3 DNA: TGCGCCAGCAGCTTGGGTGGGGCCAATGAGCAGTTCTTC; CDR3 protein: CASSLGGANEQFF
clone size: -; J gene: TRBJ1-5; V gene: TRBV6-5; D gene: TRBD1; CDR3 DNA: TGTGCCAGCAGCTTCTCAGGGGGTGGCAATCAGCCCCAGCATTTT; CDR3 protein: CASSFSGGGNQPQHF
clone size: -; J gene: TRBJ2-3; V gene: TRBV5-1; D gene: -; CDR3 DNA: TGCGCCAGCAGCCTCATGGCGGGAAGTAACACAGATACGCAGTATTTT; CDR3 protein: CASSLMAGSNTDTQYF
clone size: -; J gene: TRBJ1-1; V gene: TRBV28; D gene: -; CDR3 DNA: TGTGCCAGCAGTTTATTATCGGGAGAAGCTTTCTTT; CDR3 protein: CASSLLSGEAFF
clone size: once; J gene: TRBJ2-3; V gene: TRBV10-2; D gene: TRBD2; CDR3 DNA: TGCGCCAGCAGTTGGACTAGCGGGGGAACAGATACGCAGTATTTT; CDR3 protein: CASSWTSGGTDTQYF
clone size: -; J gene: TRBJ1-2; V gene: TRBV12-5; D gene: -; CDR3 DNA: TGTGCTAGTGGTTTGGTACTCGGAGACTTAAAACCGGCAGAGGGCAAGTATGGCTACACCTTC; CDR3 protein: CASGLVLGDLKPAEGKYGYTF
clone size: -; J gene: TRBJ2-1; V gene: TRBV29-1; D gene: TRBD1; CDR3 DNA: TGCAGCGTGAAAGCCGGGACAGCCTCCAATGAGCAGTTCTTC; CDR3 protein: CSVKAGTASNEQFF
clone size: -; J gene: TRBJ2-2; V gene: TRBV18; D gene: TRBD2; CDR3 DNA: TGTGCCAGCTCACCACTCTTGGCGGGAGAAACCGGGGAGCTGTTTTTT; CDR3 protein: CASSPLLAGETGELFF
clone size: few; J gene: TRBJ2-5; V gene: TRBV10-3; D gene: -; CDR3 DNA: TGTGCCATCAGTGAGTCGGTAGAAGAGACCCAGTACTTC; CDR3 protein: CAISESVEETQYF
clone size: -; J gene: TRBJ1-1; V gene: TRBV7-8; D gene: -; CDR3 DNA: TGTGCCAGCAGCTTAGTGGAGAGTTTCAAGGGGAGACCGCGGGGCTGGGAAGCTTTCTTT; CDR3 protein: CASSLVESFKGRPRGWEAFF
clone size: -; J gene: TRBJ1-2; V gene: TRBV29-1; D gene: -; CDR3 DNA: TGCAGCTCACAGGGTAACTATGGCTACACCTTC; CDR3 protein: CSSQGNYGYTF
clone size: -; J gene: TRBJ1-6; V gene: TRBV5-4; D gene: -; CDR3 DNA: TGTGCCAGCCGTTTGTTGGACAGTGTAACAAATTCACCCCTCCACTTT; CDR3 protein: CASRLLDSVTNSPLHF
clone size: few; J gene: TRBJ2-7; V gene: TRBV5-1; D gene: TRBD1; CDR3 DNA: TGCGCCAGCAGCTTCCCGGGACAGACCTACGAGCAGTACTTC; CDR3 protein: CASSFPGQTYEQYF
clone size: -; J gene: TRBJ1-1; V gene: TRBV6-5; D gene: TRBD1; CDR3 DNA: TGTGCCAGCACCGGACAGGGGAGGAACACTGAAGCTTTCTTT; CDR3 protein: CASTGQGRNTEAFF
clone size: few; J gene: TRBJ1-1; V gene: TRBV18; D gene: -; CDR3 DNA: TGTGCCAGCTCAGAGGCCGAGAAAACTGAAGCTTTCTTT; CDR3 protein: CASSEAEKTEAFF
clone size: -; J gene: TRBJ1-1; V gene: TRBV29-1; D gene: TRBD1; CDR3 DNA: TGCAGCGTGGTATTAGGGGGCGCGGTGAGGACTGAAGCTTTCTTT; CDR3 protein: CSVVLGGAVRTEAFF
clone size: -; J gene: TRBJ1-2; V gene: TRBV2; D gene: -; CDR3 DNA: TGTGCCAGCACCCGGACAGCCAATAACTATGGCTACACCTTC; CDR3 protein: CASTRTANNYGYTF
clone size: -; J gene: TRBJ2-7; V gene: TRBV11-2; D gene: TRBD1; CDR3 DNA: TGTGCCAGCAGCTTAACTGGACAGGTTTCCTACGAGCAGTACTTC; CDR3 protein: CASSLTGQVSYEQYF
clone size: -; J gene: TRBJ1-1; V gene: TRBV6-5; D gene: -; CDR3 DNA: TGTGCCAGCAGCCTTGGGGCGCGGAGTGAAGCTTTCTTT; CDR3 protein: CASSLGARSEAFF
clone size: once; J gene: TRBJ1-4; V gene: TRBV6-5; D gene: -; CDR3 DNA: TGTGCCAGCAGGGCCCTAGCGAGGGAAAAACTGTTTTTT; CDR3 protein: CASRALAREKLFF
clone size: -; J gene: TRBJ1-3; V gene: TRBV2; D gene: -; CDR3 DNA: TGTGCCAGCAATCAGGGACTCAACTCTGGAAACACCATATATTTT; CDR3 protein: CASNQGLNSGNTIYF
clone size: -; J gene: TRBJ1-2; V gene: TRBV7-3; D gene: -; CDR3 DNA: TGTGCCAGCAGCCCAACCCGAGGCTACCTTGATGGCTACACCTTC; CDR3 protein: CASSPTRGYLDGYTF
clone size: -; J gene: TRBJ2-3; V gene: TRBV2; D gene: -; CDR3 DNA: TGTGCCAGCAGTGAAAATACACCCTTAAGCACAGATACGCAGTATTTT; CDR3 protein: CASSENTPLSTDTQYF
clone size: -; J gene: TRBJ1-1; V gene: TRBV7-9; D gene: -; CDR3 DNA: TGTGCCAGCAGCAAACAAATTAACACTGAAGCTTTCTTT; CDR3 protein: CASSKQINTEAFF
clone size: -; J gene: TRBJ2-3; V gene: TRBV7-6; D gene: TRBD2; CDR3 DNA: TGTGCCAGCAGCTTAGCGCCGGCTAGCGGGAGGGCCGGGGCAGATACGCAGTATTTT; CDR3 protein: CASSLAPASGRAGADTQYF
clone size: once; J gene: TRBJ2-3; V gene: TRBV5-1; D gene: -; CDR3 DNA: TGCGCCAGCAGCTTGGACAGGGCAACAGATACGCAGTATTTT; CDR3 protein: CASSLDRATDTQYF
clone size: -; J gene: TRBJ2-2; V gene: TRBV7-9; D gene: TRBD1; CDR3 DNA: TGTGCCAGCAGGGGACAGACTAACACCGGGGAGCTGTTTTTT; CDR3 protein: CASRGQTNTGELFF
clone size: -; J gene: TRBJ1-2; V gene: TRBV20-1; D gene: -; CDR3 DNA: TGCAGTGCTGGGGGCGACTACACCTTC; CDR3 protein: CSAGGDYTF
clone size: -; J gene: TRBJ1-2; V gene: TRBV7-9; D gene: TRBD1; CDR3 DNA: TGTGCCAGCAGCCAATCAGGGGGCGCCTATGGCTACACCTTC; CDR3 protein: CASSQSGGAYGYTF
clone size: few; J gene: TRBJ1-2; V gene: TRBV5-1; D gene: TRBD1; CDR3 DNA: TGCGCCACCAAATCTGGTGAAGGACAGGGACACTATGGCTACACCTTC; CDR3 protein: CATKSGEGQGHYGYTF
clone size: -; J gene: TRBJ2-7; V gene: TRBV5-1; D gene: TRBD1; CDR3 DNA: TGCGCCAGCAGCCCAACGGGACAGGGGACCTACGAGCAGTACTTC; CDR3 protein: CASSPTGQGTYEQYF
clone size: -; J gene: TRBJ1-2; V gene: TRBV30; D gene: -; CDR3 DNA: TGTGCCTGGAGTGTAAGGAACAGGTTAGGCTATGGCTACACCTTC; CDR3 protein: CAWSVRNRLGYGYTF
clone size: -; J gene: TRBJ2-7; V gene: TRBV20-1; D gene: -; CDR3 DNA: TGCAGTGCTTCGGGGAGCTACGAGCAGTACTTC; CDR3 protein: CSASGSYEQYF
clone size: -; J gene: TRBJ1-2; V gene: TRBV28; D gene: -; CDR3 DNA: TGTGCCAGCAGTTTATCCTCCGCGGGCGGGGGGGGCTACACCTTC; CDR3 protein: CASSLSSAGGGGYTF
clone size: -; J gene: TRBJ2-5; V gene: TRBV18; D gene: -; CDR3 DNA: TGTGCCAGCTCACTTCTAGCGACAGAGGGGCAAGAGACCCAGTACTTC; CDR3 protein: CASSLLATEGQETQYF
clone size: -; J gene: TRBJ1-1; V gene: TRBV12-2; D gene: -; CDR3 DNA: TGTGCAAGTCGCTTAGAAGCAGGTCACACTGAAGCTTTCTTT; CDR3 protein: CASRLEAGHTEAFF
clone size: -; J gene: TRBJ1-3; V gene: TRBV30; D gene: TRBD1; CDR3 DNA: TGTGCCTGGAGTGGACAGGGGAGAAACACCATATATTTT; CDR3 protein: CAWSGQGRNTIYF
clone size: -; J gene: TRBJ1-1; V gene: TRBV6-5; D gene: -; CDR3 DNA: TGTGCCAGCAGTTACTCGGAGGGAGACACTGAAGCTTTCTTT; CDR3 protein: CASSYSEGDTEAFF
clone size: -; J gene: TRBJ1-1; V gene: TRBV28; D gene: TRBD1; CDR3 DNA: TGTGCCAGCAGTGCGTGGGACAGGGACGACACTGAAGCTTTCTTT; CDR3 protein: CASSAWDRDDTEAFF
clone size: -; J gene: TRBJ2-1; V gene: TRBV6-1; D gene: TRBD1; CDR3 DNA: TGTGCCAGCAGTAGGGACAGGGCCTTCAATGAGCAGTTCTTC; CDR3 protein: CASSRDRAFNEQFF
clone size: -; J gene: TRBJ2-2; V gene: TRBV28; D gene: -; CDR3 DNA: TGTGCCAGCAGTCCTACAGGGTGGAACACCGGGGAGCTGTTTTTT; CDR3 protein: CASSPTGWNTGELFF
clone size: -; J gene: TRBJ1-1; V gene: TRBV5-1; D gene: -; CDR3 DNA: TGCGCCACCTCTCGAGGTGAGGGCACTGAAGCTTTCTTT; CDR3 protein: CATSRGEGTEAFF
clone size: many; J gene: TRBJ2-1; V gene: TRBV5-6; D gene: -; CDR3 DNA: TGTGCCAGCAGCAAGGGGGAATTTGAGCAGTTCTTC; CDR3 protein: CASSKGEFEQFF
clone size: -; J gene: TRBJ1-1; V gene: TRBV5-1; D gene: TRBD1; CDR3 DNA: TGCGCCAGCAGCTTTCGACAGGGTTATGGGAGTGAAGCTTTCTTT; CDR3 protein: CASSFRQGYGSEAFF
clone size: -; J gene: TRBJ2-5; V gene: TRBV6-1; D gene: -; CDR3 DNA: TGTGCCAGCAGGGAGGGTACCGAGACCCAGTACTTC; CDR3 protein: CASREGTETQYF
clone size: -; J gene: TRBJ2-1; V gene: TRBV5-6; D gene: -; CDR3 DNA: TGTGCCAGCAGCTCAACTTCTAGGATCTACAATGAGCAGTTCTTC; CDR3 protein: CASSSTSRIYNEQFF
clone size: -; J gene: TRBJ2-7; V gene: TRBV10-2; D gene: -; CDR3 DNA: TGCGCCAGCAGTGAAGGGACTGGGGCGGCGGAGCAGTACTTC; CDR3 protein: CASSEGTGAAEQYF
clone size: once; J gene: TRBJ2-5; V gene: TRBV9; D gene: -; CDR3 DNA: TGTGCCAGCAGCCCCACGAGGGCTAAAGAGACCCAGTACTTC; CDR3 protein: CASSPTRAKETQYF
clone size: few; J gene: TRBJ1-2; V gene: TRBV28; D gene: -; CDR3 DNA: TGTGCCAGCAGCTCCGCGGCCTCTAGGGGCTACACCTTC; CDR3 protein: CASSSAASRGYTF
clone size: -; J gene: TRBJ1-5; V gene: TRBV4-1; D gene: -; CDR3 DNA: TGCGCCAGCAGCCTCCAGGTTTCTAGCAATCAGCCCCAGCATTTT; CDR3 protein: CASSLQVSSNQPQHF